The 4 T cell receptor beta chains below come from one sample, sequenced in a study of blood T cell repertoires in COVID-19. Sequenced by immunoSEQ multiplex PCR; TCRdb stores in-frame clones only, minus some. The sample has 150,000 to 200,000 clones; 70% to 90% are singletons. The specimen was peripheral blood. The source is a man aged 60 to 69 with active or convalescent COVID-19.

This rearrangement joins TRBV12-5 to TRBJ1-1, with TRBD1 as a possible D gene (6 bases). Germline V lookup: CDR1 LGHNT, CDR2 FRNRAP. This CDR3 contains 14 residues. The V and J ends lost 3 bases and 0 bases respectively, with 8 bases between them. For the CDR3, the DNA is TGTGCTAGTGGTTTACAGGGACTGAACACTGAAGCTTTCTTT. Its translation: CASGLQGLNTEAFF. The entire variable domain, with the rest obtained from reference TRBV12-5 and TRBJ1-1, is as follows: DARVTQTPRHKVTEMGQEVTMRCQPILGHNTVFWYRQTMMQGLELLAYFRNRAPLDDSGMPKDRFSAEMPDATLATLKIQPSEPRDSAVYFCASGLQGLNTEAFFGQGTRLTVV.

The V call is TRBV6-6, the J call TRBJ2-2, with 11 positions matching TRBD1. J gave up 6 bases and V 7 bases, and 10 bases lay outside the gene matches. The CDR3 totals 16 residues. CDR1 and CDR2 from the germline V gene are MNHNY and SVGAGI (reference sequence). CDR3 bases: TGTGCCAGCATCAAAATGGGACAGGGGGTCCCCGGGGAGCTGTTTTTT. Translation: CASIKMGQGVPGELFF.

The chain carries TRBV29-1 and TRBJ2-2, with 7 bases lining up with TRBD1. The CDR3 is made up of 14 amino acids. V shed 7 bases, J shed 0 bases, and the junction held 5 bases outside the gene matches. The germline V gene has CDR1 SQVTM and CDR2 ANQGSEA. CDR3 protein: CSASDRTNTGELFF. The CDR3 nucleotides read TGCAGCGCCTCGGACAGGACGAACACCGGGGAGCTGTTTTTT.

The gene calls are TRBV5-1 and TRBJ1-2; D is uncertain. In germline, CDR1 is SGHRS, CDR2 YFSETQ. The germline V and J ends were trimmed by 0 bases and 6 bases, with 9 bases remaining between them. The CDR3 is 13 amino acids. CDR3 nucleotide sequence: TGCGCCAGCAGCTTGGGGGGAGATGATGGCTACACCTTC. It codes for CASSLGGDDGYTF.